This TCR beta chain was sequenced during a study of blood T cell repertoires in COVID-19. Study summary: Nucleic acid was either cDNA or gDNA, and it came from T cells, B-cell-depleted T cells, or PBMCs.

Participants were aged about 18 to 90 years, lived in 20 to 30 US areas, and enrolled virtually. Participants reported their clinical history, and cohort assignment relied on those reports. V dropped 0 bases and J dropped 1 base, with 15 bases sitting between them. CDR1 is SGHVS, CDR2 FNYEAQ, per germline. The CDR3 length is 17 residues. Methods used by the authors: Estimation of nucleated cell counts was performed using reference gene primer amplification. Assay used: immunoSEQ multiplex PCR; TCRdb lists only in-frame clones, some missing. The V and J calls and clone size come from that table; D and trimming were worked out from the DNA. The sample records some 380,000 clones, around 90% being singletons.

Sequencing input: PBMCs or T cells enriched from blood (not recorded which). The TCR was taken from a woman aged 40 to 55 with acute COVID-19. V and J are TRBV7-6 and TRBJ2-5; D perhaps matches TRBD2 (6 bases). The CDR3 region has the DNA TGTGCCAGCAGCTTAGCTAGCGGAGTACGACCCCAAGAGACCCAGTACTTC. It is translated as CASSLASGVRPQETQYF.